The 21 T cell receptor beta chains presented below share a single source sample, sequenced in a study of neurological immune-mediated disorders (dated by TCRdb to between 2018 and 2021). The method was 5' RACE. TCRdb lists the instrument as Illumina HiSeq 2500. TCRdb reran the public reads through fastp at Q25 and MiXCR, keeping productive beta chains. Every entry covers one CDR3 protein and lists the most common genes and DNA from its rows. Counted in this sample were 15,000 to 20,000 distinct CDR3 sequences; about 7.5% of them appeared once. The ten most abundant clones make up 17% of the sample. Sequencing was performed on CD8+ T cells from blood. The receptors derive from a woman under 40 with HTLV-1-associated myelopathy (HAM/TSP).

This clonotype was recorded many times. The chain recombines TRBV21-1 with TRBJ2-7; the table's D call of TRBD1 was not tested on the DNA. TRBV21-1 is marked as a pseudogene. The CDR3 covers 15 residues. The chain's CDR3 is CASSAEASDSYEQYF. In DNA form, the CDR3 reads TGTGCCAGCAGCGCGGAAGCCTCAGACAGCTACGAGCAGTACTTC.

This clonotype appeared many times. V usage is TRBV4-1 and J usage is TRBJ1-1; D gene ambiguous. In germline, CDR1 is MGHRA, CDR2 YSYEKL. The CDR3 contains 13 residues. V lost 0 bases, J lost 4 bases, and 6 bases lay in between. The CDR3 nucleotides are TGCGCCAGCAGCCAAGAGTTGACCACTGAAGCTTTCTTT. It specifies CASSQELTTEAFF.

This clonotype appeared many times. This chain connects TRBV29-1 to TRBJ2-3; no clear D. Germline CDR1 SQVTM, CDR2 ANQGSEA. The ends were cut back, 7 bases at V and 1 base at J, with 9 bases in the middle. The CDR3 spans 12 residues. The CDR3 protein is CSGRTGTDTQYF. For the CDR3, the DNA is TGCAGCGGACGGACCGGCACAGATACGCAGTATTTT.

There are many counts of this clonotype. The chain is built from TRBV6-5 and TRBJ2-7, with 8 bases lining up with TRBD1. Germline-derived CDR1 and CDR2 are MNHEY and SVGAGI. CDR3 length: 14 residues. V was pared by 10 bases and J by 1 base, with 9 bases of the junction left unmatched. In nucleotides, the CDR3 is TGTGCCACCCCGAGCGACAGGGGTTCCTACGAGCAGTACTTC. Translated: CATPSDRGSYEQYF.

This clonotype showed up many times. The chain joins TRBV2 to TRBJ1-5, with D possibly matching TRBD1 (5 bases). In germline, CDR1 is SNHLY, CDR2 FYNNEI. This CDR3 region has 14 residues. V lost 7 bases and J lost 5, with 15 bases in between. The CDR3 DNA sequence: TGTGCCAGCATGGGGTTGGGGGGAGATCAGCCCCAGCATTTT. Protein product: CASMGLGGDQPQHF.

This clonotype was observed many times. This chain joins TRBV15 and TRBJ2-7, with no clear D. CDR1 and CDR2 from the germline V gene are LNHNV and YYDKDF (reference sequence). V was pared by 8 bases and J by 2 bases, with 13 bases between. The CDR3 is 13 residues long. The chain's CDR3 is CATSPGRTYEQYF. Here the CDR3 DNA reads TGTGCCACCTCACCAGGACGGACCTACGAGCAGTACTTC. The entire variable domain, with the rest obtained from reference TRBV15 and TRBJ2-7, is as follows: DAMVIQNPRYQVTQFGKPVTLSCSQTLNHNVMYWYQQKSSQAPKLLFHYYDKDFNNEADTPDNFQSRRPNTSFCFLDIRSPGLGDTAMYLCATSPGRTYEQYFGPGTRLTVT.

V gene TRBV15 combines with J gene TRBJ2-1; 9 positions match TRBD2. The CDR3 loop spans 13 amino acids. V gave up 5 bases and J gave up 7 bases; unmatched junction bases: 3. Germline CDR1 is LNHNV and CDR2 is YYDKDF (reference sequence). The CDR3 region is CATSAGGWNEQFF. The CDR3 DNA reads TGTGCCACCAGCGCGGGGGGGTGGAATGAGCAGTTCTTC.

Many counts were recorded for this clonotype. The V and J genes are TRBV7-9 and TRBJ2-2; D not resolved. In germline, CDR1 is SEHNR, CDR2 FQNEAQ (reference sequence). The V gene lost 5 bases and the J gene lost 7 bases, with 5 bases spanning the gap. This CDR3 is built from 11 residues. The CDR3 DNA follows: TGTGCCAGCAGCGTGAGCGGGGAGCTGTTTTTT. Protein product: CASSVSGELFF.

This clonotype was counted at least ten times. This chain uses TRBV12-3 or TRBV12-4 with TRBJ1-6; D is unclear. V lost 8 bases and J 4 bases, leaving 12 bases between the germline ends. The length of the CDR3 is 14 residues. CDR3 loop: CASREEGYNSPLHF. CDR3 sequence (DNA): TGTGCCAGCCGCGAGGAGGGATATAATTCACCCCTCCACTTT.

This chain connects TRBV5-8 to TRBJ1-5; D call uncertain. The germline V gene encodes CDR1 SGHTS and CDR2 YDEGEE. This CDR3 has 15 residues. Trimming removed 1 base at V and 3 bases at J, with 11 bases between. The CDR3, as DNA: TGTGCCAGCAGCTTGCGGTGTCAGATCAATCAGCCCCAGCATTTT. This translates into CASSLRCQINQPQHF.

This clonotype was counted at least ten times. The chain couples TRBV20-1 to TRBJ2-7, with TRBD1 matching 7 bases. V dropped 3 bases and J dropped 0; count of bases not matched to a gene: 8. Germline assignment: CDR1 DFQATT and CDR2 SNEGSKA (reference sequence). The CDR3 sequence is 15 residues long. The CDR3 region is CSASGLQGSSYEQYF. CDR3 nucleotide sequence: TGCAGTGCTAGTGGGTTACAGGGGTCCTCCTACGAGCAGTACTTC.

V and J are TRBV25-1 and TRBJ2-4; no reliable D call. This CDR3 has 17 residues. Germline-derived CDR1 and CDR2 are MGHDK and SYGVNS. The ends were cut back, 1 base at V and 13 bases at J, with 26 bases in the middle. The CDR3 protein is CASSEFSYTAGRNEQYF. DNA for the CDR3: TGTGCCAGCAGTGAATTTAGTTACACGGCCGGCAGAAATGAGCAGTACTTC.

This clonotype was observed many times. The CDR3 here is CATRGVLESDTQYF. CDR3 DNA: TGTGCCACCAGGGGTGTGCTAGAATCAGATACGCAGTATTTT. The chain employs TRBV24-1 and TRBJ2-3; D is uncertain. There are 14 residues in the CDR3. The germline V gene encodes CDR1 KGHDR and CDR2 SFDVKD. Trimming left V 7 bases short and J 4 bases short, with 14 bases between.

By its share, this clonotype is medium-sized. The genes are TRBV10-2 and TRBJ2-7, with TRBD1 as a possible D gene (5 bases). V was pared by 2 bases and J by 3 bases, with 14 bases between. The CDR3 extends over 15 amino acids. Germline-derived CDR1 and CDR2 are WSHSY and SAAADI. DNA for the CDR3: TGCGCCAGCAGTGAGCTGGGGCTAGGGGACTACGAGCAGTACTTC. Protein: CASSELGLGDYEQYF.

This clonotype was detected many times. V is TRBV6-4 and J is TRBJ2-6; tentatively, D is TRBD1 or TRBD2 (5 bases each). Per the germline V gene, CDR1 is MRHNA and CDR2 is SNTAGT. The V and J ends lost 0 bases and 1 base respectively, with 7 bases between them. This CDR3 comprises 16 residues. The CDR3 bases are TGTGCCAGCAGTGACTCGAGGGGTTCTGGGGCCAACGTCCTGACTTTC. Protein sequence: CASSDSRGSGANVLTF.

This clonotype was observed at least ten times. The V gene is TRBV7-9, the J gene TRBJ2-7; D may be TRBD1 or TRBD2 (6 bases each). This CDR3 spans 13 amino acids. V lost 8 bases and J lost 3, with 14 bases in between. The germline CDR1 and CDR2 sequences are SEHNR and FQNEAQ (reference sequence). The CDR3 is CASGGPRGYEQYF. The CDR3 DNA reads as TGTGCCAGCGGGGGGCCCAGGGGCTACGAGCAGTACTTC.

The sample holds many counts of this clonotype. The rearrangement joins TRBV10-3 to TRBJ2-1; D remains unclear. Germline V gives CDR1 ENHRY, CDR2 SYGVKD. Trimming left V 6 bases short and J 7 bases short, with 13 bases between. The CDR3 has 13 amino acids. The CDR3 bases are TGTGCCATCAGGGACGGTTTGGGGAATGAGCAGTTCTTC. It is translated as CAIRDGLGNEQFF.

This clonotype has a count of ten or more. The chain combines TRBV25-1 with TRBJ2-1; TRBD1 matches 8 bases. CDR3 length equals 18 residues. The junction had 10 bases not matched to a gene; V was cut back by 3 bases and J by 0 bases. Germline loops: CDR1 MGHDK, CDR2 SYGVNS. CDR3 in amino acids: CASSDPRDRFSSYNEQFF. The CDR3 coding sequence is TGTGCCAGCAGTGACCCCAGGGACAGGTTCAGCTCCTACAATGAGCAGTTCTTC.

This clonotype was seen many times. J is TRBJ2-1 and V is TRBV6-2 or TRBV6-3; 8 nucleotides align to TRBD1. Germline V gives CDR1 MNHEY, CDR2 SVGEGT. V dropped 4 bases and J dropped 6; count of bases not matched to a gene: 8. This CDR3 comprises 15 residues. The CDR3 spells CASSSGQGAINEQFF. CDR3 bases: TGTGCCAGCAGTTCGGGGCAGGGGGCGATCAATGAGCAGTTCTTC.

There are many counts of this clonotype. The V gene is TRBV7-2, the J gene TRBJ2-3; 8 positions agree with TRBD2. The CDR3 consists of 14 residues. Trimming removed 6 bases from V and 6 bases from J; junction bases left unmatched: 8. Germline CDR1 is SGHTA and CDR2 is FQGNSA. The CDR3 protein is CASRPGGGIDTQYF. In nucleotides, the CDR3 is TGTGCCAGCAGGCCCGGGGGGGGCATCGATACGCAGTATTTT.

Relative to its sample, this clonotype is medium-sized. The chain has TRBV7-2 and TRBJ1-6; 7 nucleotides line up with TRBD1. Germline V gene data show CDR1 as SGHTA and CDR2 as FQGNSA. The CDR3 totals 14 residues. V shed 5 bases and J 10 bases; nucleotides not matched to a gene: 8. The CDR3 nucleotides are TGTGCCAGCAGCGAAAGGGACAGCGGCTCACCCCTCCACTTT. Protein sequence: CASSERDSGSPLHF.